This T cell receptor beta chain was sequenced for a study of T cells in Graves' hyperthyroidism and ophthalmopathy. Study at large: Peripheral blood was drawn at first diagnosis, prior to all treatment. General study points: Most clonotypes expanded in the thyroid (above 0.001) were also present in blood.

In its sample, this clonotype was seen many times. Antigen specificity is unknown. Template material for amplifying TCR beta CDR3 regions consisted of RNA transcripts. A set of HTBI primers served as the primers for a first-round RT-PCR of the TCR CDR3. TCRdb re-derived calls from the multiplex PCR reads in MiXCR, one entry per CDR3 protein. The table lists 550,000 to 850,000 distinct CDR3 sequences, about 19% of them singletons. First hyperthyroidism diagnosis is when the blood sample was obtained, before any ophthalmopathy symptoms. Using around 10 ml of fresh peripheral blood, PBMCs were prepared. Germline V lookup: CDR1 MNHNS, CDR2 SASEGT. V was trimmed by 6 bases and J by 4 bases, leaving 10 bases between them. The CDR3 is 14 residues long.

The sequenced sample was blood. This rearrangement joins TRBV6-1 to TRBJ2-6; no clear D gene. This clonotype originated in a woman in her 50s with Graves' hyperthyroidism that later progressed to Graves' ophthalmopathy. DNA for the CDR3: TGTGCCAGCAGCCCAAGGTCCGGGGCCAACGTCCTGACTTTC. Translating gives CASSPRSGANVLTF.